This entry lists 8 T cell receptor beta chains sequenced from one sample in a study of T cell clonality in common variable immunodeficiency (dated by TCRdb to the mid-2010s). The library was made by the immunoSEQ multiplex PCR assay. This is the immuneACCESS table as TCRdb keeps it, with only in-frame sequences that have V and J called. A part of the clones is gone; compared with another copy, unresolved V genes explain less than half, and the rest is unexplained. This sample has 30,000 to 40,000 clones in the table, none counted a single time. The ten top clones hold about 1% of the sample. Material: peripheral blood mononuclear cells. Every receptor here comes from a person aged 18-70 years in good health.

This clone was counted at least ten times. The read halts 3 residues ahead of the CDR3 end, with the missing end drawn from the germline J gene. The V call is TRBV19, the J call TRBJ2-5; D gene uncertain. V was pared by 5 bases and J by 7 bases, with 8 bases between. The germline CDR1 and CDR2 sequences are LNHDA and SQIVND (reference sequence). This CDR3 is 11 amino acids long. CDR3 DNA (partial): TGTGCCAGTAGTCTCGCAGGGACC. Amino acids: CASSLAGT. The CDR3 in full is CASSLAGTQYF.

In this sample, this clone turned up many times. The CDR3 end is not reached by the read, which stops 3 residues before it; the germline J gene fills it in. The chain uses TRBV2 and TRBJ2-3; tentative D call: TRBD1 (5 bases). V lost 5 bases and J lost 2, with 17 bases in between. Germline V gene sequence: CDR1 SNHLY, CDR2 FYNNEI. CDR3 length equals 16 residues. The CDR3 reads CASSNQGLGNTDTQYF. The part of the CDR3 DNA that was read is TGTGCCAGCAGTAACCAGGGTTTGGGGAACACAGATACG.

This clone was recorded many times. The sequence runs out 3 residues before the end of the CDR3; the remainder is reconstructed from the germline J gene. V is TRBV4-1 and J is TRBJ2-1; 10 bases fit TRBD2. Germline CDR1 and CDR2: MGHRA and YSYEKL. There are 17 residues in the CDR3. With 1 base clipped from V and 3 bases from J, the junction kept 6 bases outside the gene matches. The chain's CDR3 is CASSQVLAGTVYNEQFF. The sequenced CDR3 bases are TGCGCCAGCAGCCAAGTACTAGCGGGGACTGTCTACAATGAG.

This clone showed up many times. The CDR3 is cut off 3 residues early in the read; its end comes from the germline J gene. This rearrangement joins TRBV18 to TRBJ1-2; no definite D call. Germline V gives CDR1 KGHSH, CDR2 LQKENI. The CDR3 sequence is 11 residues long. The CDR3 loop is CASSPSGGYTF. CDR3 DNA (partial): TGTGCCAGCTCACCATCTGGCGGC.

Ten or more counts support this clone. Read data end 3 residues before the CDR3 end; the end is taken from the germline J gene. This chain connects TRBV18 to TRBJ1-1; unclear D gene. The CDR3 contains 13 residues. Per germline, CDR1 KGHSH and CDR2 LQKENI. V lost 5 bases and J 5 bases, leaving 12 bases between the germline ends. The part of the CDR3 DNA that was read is TGTGCCAGCTCAGCCAACGGGGAGACTGAA. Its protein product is CASSANGETE. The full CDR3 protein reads CASSANGETEAFF.

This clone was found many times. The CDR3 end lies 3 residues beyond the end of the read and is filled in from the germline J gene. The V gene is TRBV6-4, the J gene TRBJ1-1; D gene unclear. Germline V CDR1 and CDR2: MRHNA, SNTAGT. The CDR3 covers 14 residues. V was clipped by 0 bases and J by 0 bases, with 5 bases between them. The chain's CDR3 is CASSDSSVNTEAFF. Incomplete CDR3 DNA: TGTGCCAGCAGTGACTCCTCGGTGAACACTGAA.

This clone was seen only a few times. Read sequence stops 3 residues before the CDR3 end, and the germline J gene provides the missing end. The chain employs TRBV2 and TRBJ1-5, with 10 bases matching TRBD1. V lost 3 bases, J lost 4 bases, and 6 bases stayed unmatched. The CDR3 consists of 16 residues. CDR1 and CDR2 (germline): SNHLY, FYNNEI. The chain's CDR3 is CASSDGDRGWNQPQHF. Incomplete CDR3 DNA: TGTGCCAGCAGTGATGGGGACAGGGGTTGGAATCAGCCC.

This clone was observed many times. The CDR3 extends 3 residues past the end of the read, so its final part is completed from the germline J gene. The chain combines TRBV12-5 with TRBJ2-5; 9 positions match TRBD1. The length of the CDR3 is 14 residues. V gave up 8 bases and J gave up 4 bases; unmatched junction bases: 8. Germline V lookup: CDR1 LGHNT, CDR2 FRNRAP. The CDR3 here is CASSYTGGIETQYF. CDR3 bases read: TGTGCTAGTAGCTACACAGGGGGCATAGAGACC.